This is a list of T cell receptor beta chains from one sample in a study of T cell clonotyping in hematopoietic cell transplantation. The protocol was immunoSEQ multiplex PCR, while the TCRdb copy is restricted to in-frame clones and leaves out a portion. This table has roughly 9,000 clones, 65% to 90% appearing once. The sample here was PBMCs, taken 180 days after allogeneic stem cell transplant. These receptors originate from a female patient aged 25-40 years who had an allogeneic stem cell transplant, so the T cells may come from the graft donor. Some clones in this sample may be carry-over from other donors' samples. Both conserved end residues are part of each CDR3. The D gene is left open where the match is weak. Rows give clone size only sometimes, using once, few, many, or a class for an expanded clone.

d_call clone_size j_call v_call cdr3_aa cdr3_nt
TRBD1 NA TRBJ1-2 TRBV19 CASSTGQSYGYTF TGTGCCAGTAGTACGGGACAGTCTTATGGCTACACCTTC
NA once TRBJ2-3 TRBV7-3 CASSLGGPTDTQYF TGTGCCAGCAGCCTCGGGGGGCCCACAGATACGCAGTATTTT
NA NA TRBJ1-2 TRBV19 CASSPRPGHNYGYTF TGTGCCAGTAGCCCCCGTCCGGGACACAACTATGGCTACACCTTC
NA once TRBJ2-2 TRBV7-3 CASSPGTGELFF TGTGCCAGCAGCCCCGGGACCGGGGAGCTGTTTTTT
NA NA TRBJ1-2 TRBV7-9 CASSLSRGYTF TGTGCCAGCAGCTTATCAAGAGGCTACACCTTC
TRBD2 NA TRBJ2-3 TRBV2 CASSDQAGTDTQYF TGTGCCAGCAGTGACCAAGCGGGGACAGATACGCAGTATTTT
TRBD2 NA TRBJ2-7 TRBV7-8 CASSPRGLAGNEQYF TGTGCCAGCAGCCCTCGGGGACTAGCGGGGAACGAGCAGTACTTC
NA NA TRBJ2-7 TRBV7-3 CASSFLAGIPYEQYF TGTGCCAGCAGCTTCCTGGCAGGGATACCGTACGAGCAGTACTTC
NA NA TRBJ1-4 TRBV30 CAWGPRGKANEKLFF TGTGCCTGGGGACCCCGAGGGAAGGCTAATGAAAAACTGTTTTTT
NA NA TRBJ1-2 TRBV2 CASSAFTNYGYTF TGTGCCAGCAGTGCGTTTACTAACTATGGCTACACCTTC
NA NA TRBJ2-3 TRBV5-1 CASTMDLPTDTQYF TGCGCCAGCACTATGGACCTTCCCACAGATACGCAGTATTTT
TRBD2 NA TRBJ2-7 TRBV7-2 CASSYERGGPRSEQYF TGTGCCAGCAGCTATGAGCGGGGGGGCCCCCGGAGCGAGCAGTACTTC
NA NA TRBJ2-3 TRBV11-2 CASSYPASPLFTQYF TGTGCCAGCAGCTATCCAGCTTCACCCCTATTTACGCAGTATTTT
NA once TRBJ1-5 TRBV10-3 CAISEGGNQPQHF TGTGCCATCAGTGAGGGGGGAAATCAGCCCCAGCATTTT
NA NA TRBJ2-5 TRBV4-1 CASSLKSGGMETQYF TGCGCCAGCAGCCTAAAATCGGGGGGCATGGAGACCCAGTACTTC
NA NA TRBJ1-3 TRBV5-6 CASSRTTYVDTIYF TGTGCCAGCAGCAGGACAACCTACGTAGACACCATATATTTT
NA NA TRBJ2-2 TRBV25-1 CASRQVRELFF TGTGCCAGCAGACAGGTGAGAGAGCTGTTTTTT
NA NA TRBJ1-2 TRBV20-1 CSARSTRGYTF TGCAGTGCTAGGTCGACAAGGGGCTACACCTTC
TRBD1 NA TRBJ1-2 TRBV7-2 CASSDRLGDRDYTF TGTGCCAGCAGCGACCGCCTAGGGGACAGGGACTACACCTTC
NA NA TRBJ1-1 TRBV5-1 CASSWGDGGGKGTEAFF TGCGCCAGCAGCTGGGGGGACGGGGGAGGAAAAGGCACTGAAGCTTTCTTT
TRBD1 NA TRBJ2-1 TRBV11-2 CASSWGQYNEQFF TGTGCCAGCAGCTGGGGACAGTACAATGAGCAGTTCTTC
TRBD1 few TRBJ2-2 TRBV7-6 CASSFRDRDTGELFF TGTGCCAGCAGCTTTAGGGACAGGGACACCGGGGAGCTGTTTTTT
NA NA TRBJ1-2 TRBV7-9 CASSLEPQWYGYTF TGTGCCAGCAGCTTAGAGCCGCAGTGGTATGGCTACACCTTC
NA once TRBJ2-3 TRBV6-1 CASSRGGVRTDTQYF TGTGCCAGCAGTAGGGGCGGGGTCCGCACAGATACGCAGTATTTT
NA NA TRBJ1-1 TRBV10-3 CAISESDREAFF TGTGCCATCAGTGAGTCGGACCGTGAAGCTTTCTTT
NA NA TRBJ2-5 TRBV6-5 CASSYRDSSLETQYF TGTGCCAGCAGTTACCGTGACAGTTCCCTAGAGACCCAGTACTTC
NA NA TRBJ1-5 TRBV28 CASSLTLGSNQPQHF TGTGCCAGCAGTTTAACTCTGGGTAGCAATCAGCCCCAGCATTTT
TRBD1 once TRBJ1-1 TRBV6-5 CASSQQGKAFF TGTGCCAGCAGTCAACAGGGGAAAGCTTTCTTT
NA NA TRBJ2-2 TRBV6-5 CASRQDTGELFF TGTGCCAGCAGGCAGGACACCGGGGAGCTGTTTTTT
TRBD2 NA TRBJ2-5 TRBV9 CASSVGLAGGQETQYF TGTGCCAGCAGCGTAGGCCTCGCGGGGGGCCAAGAGACCCAGTACTTC
NA NA TRBJ2-5 TRBV10-3 CAIGTGRETQYF TGTGCCATCGGCACAGGGAGGGAGACCCAGTACTTC
NA NA TRBJ2-2 TRBV5-1 CASSLAAGSGELFF TGCGCCAGCAGCTTGGCTGCAGGGTCCGGGGAGCTGTTTTTT
NA NA TRBJ1-6 TRBV7-9 CASSLAAAGVGSPLHF TGTGCCAGCAGCTTAGCGGCGGCAGGGGTCGGTTCACCCCTCCACTTT
NA once TRBJ1-5 TRBV7-2 CASSQQGNGQPQHF TGTGCCAGCAGCCAACAGGGTAATGGTCAGCCCCAGCATTTT
TRBD2 NA TRBJ2-7 TRBV18 CASSQRGGHEQYF TGTGCCAGCTCCCAACGGGGGGGTCACGAGCAGTACTTC
NA NA TRBJ2-2 TRBV7-8 CASSVRQDTGELFF TGTGCCAGCAGCGTCCGCCAGGACACCGGGGAGCTGTTTTTT
NA NA TRBJ1-3 TRBV27 CASSLRGLSSGNTIYF TGTGCCAGCAGTTTAAGGGGACTTAGTTCTGGAAACACCATATATTTT
TRBD1 NA TRBJ1-5 TRBV30 CAWSSGTGVGQPQHF TGTGCCTGGAGTTCCGGGACAGGGGTTGGTCAGCCCCAGCATTTT
NA NA TRBJ1-1 TRBV29-1 CSVWDRVGNTEAFF TGCAGCGTTTGGGACCGCGTGGGGAACACTGAAGCTTTCTTT
NA NA TRBJ2-3 TRBV25-1 CASSEFKGRDTQYF TGTGCCAGCAGTGAATTTAAGGGGCGAGATACGCAGTATTTT
NA few TRBJ1-6 TRBV6-6 CASRPRGDSPLHF TGTGCCAGCAGGCCCCGGGGGGATTCACCCCTCCACTTT
TRBD1 NA TRBJ1-1 TRBV15 CATSRAHRGRKDTEAFF TGTGCCACCAGCAGAGCACACAGGGGGCGTAAGGACACTGAAGCTTTCTTT
NA NA TRBJ1-3 TRBV12-5 CASAPFRNTIYF TGTGCTAGTGCCCCATTCAGAAACACCATATATTTT
TRBD2 NA TRBJ2-1 TRBV6-5 CASSSRGGPYNEQFF TGTGCCAGCAGCTCGCGCGGGGGGCCCTACAATGAGCAGTTCTTC
TRBD2 NA TRBJ2-1 TRBV7-2 CASSSSWTSGAYNEQFF TGTGCCAGCAGCTCTTCTTGGACTAGCGGGGCCTACAATGAGCAGTTCTTC
TRBD1 NA TRBJ2-5 TRBV6-1 CASQGAGFQETQYF TGTGCCAGTCAGGGGGCCGGGTTTCAAGAGACCCAGTACTTC
NA NA TRBJ1-1 TRBV7-2 CASSVGRQNTEAFF TGTGCCAGCAGCGTGGGACGCCAGAACACTGAAGCTTTCTTT
NA NA TRBJ1-2 TRBV15 CATSIEGGNYGYTF TGTGCCACCAGCATCGAGGGGGGAAACTATGGCTACACCTTC
TRBD1 NA TRBJ1-2 TRBV7-2 CASSSGTGVNGYTF TGTGCCAGCAGCTCCGGGACAGGGGTGAATGGCTACACCTTC
TRBD2 NA TRBJ2-3 TRBV4-1 CASSQGSGGVATDTQYF TGCGCCAGCAGCCAAGGGAGCGGGGGGGTTGCTACAGATACGCAGTATTTT